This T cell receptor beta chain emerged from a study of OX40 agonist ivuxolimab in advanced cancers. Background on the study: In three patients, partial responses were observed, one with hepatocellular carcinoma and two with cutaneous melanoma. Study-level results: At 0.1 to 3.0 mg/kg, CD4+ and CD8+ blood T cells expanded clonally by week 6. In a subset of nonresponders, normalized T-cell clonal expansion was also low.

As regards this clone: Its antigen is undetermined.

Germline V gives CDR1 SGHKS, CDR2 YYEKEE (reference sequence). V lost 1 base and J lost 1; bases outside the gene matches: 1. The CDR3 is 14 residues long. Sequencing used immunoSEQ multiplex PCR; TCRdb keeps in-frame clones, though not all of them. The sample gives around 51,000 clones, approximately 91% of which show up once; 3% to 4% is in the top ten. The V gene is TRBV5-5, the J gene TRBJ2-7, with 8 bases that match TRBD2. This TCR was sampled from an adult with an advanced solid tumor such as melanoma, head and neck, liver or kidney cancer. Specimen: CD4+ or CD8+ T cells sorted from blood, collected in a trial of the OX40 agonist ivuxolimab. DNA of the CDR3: TGTGCCAGCAGCTTGACTAGCGGTTCCTACGAGCAGTACTTC. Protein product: CASSLTSGSYEQYF.